The sequence of this T cell receptor (beta chain) was determined in a study of blood T cell repertoires in COVID-19. Study as a whole: Specimens from acute and convalescent COVID-19 originated in the United States, Italy and Spain.

Individuals aged roughly 18 to 95 years were recruited from fewer than 25 US areas. Participants' own reports of clinical history determined their cohort assignment. The CDR3 has 16 amino acids. CDR1 and CDR2 (germline): SNHLY, FYNNEI. Trimming shortened V by 8 bases and J by 10 bases, and 24 bases separated the two germline ends. Produced via immunoSEQ multiplex PCR; TCRdb's table is partial and in-frame only. The profile shows around 250,000 clones, roughly nine tenths of them singletons. This chain links TRBV2 with TRBJ1-6, with D hard to call. The sample comprised PBMCs or T cells enriched from blood (not recorded which). This receptor was obtained from a human donor in a cohort exposed to, infected with or recovered from COVID-19 (not recorded which). The donor label of this sample is uncertain. The CDR3 loop reads CASPPTGISPDSPLHF. The CDR3 DNA sequence: TGTGCCAGCCCTCCTACCGGGATTTCCCCTGACTCACCCCTCCACTTT.